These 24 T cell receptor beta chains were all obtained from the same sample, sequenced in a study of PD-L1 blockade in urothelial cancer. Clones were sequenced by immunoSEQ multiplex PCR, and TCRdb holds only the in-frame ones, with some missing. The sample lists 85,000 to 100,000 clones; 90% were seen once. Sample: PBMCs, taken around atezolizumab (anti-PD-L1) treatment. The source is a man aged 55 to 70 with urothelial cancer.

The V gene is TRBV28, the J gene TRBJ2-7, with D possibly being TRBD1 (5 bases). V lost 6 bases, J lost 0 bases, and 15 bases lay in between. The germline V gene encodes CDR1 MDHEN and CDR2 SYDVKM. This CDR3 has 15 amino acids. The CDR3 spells CASRPTGWSSYEQYF. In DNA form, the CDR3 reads TGTGCCAGCAGGCCAACAGGCTGGAGCTCCTACGAGCAGTACTTC.

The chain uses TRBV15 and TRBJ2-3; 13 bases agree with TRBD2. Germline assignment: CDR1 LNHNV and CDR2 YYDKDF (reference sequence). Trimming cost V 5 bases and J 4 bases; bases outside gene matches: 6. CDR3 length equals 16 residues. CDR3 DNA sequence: TGTGCCACCAGCTCCCGGGGACTAGCGGGACCAGATACGCAGTATTTT. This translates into CATSSRGLAGPDTQYF.

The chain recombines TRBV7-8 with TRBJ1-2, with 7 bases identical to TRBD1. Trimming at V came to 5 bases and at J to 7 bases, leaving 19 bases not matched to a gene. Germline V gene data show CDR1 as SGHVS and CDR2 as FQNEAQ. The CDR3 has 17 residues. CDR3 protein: CASSPRVGDRQKRGYTF. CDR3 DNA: TGTGCCAGCAGCCCTAGAGTGGGGGACAGACAAAAACGTGGCTACACCTTC.

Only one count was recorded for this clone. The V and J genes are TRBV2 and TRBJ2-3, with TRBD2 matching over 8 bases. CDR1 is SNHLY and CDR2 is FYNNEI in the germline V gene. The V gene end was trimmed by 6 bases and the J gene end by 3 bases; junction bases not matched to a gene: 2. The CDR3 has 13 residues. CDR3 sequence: CASRTSATDTQYF. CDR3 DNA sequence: TGTGCCAGCAGGACTAGCGCAACAGATACGCAGTATTTT.

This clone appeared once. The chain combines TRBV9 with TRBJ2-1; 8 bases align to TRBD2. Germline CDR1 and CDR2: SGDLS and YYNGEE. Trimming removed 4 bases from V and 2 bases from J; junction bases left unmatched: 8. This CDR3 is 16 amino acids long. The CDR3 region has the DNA TGTGCCAGCAGCCTCGACGGGCGGGGGGCCTACAATGAGCAGTTCTTC. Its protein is CASSLDGRGAYNEQFF. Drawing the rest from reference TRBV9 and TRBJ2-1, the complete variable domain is DSGVTQTPKHLITATGQRVTLRCSPRSGDLSVYWYQQSLDQGLQFLIQYYNGEERAKGNILERFSAQQFPDLHSELNLSSLELGDSALYFCASSLDGRGAYNEQFFGPGTRLTVL.

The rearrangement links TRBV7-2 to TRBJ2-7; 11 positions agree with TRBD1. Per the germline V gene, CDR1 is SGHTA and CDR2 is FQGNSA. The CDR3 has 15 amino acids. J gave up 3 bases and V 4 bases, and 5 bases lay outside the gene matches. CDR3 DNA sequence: TGTGCCAGCAGCTCAGGGACAGGGGGGAACTACGAGCAGTACTTC. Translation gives CASSSGTGGNYEQYF. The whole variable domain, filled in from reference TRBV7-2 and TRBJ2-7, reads GAGVSQSPSNKVTEKGKDVELRCDPISGHTALYWYRQSLGQGLEFLIYFQGNSAPDKSGLPSDRFSAERTGGSVSTLTIQRTQQEDSAVYLCASSSGTGGNYEQYFGPGTRLTVT.

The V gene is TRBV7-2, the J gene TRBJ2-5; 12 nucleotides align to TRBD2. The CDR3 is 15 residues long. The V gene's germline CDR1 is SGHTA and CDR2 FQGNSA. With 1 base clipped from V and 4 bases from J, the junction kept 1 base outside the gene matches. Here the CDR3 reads CASSLGTSGAETQYF. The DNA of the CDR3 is TGTGCCAGCAGCTTAGGGACTAGCGGGGCAGAGACCCAGTACTTC.

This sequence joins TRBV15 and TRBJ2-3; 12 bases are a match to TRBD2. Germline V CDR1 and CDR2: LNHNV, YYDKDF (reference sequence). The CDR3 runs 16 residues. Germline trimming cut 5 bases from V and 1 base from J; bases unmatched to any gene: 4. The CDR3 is CATSGGLAGRTDTQYF. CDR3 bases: TGTGCCACCAGCGGGGGACTAGCGGGCCGCACAGATACGCAGTATTTT.

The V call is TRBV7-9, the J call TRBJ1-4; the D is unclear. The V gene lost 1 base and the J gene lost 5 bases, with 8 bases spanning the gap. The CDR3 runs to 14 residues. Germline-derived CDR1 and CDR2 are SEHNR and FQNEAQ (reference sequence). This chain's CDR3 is CASSLGTENEKLFF. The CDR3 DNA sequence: TGTGCCAGCAGCTTAGGAACGGAGAATGAAAAACTGTTTTTT.

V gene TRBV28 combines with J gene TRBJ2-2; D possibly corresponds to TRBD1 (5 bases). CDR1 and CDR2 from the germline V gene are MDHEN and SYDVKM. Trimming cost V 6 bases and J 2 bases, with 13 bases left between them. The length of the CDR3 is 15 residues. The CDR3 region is CASRIRELNTGELFF. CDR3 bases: TGTGCCAGCAGGATCAGGGAACTAAACACCGGGGAGCTGTTTTTT.

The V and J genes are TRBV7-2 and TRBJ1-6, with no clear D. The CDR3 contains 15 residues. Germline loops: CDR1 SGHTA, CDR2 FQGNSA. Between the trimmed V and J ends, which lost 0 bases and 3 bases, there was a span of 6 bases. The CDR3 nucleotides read TGTGCCAGCAGCTTAGCGGGCCTCTATAATTCACCCCTCCACTTT. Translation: CASSLAGLYNSPLHF.

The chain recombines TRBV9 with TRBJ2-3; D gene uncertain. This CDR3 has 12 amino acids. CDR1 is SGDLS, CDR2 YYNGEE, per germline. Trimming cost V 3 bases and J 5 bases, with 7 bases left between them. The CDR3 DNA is TGTGCCAGCAGCGGTACGGGAGATACGCAGTATTTT. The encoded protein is CASSGTGDTQYF. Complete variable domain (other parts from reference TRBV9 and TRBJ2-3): DSGVTQTPKHLITATGQRVTLRCSPRSGDLSVYWYQQSLDQGLQFLIQYYNGEERAKGNILERFSAQQFPDLHSELNLSSLELGDSALYFCASSGTGDTQYFGPGTRLTVL.

CDR3 in DNA: TGCGCCAGCAGCTTGACAGGGACGTATAATCAGCCCCAGCATTTT. It encodes CASSLTGTYNQPQHF. The chain links TRBV5-1 to TRBJ1-5; D is perhaps TRBD1 (6 bases). The CDR3 contains 15 residues. Germline lookup yields CDR1 SGHRS and CDR2 YFSETQ. Trimming cost V 1 base and J 4 bases, with 12 bases left between them.

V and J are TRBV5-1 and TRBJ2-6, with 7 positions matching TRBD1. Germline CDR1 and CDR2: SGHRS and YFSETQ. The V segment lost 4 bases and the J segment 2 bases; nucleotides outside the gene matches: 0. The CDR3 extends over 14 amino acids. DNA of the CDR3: TGCGCCAGCAGCACAGGGGCTGGGGCCAACGTCCTGACTTTC. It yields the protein CASSTGAGANVLTF.

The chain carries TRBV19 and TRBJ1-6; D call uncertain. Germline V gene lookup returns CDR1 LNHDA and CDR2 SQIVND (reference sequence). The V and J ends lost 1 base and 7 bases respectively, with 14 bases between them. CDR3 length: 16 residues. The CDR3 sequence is CASSIVPFTRNSPLHF. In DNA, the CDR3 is TGTGCCAGTAGTATAGTCCCGTTTACCCGGAATTCACCCCTCCACTTT. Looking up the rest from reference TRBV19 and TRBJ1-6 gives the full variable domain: DGGITQSPKYLFRKEGQNVTLSCEQNLNHDAMYWYRQDPGQGLRLIYYSQIVNDFQKGDIAEGYSVSREKKESFPLTVTSAQKNPTAFYLCASSIVPFTRNSPLHFGNGTRLTVT.

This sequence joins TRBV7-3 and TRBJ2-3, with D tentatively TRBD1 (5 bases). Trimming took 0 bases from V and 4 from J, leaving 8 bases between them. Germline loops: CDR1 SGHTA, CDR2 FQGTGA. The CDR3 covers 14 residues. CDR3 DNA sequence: TGTGCCAGCAGCTTAACGTTACAGGCAGATACGCAGTATTTT. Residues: CASSLTLQADTQYF.

The CDR3 sequence: CASSVGQGGQPQHF. The CDR3 nucleotides are TGTGCCAGCAGTGTTGGGCAGGGAGGTCAGCCCCAGCATTTT. V is TRBV2 and J is TRBJ1-5; perhaps TRBD1 as D (5 bases). Trimming removed 4 bases from V and 6 bases from J, with 13 bases in between. Germline lookup yields CDR1 SNHLY and CDR2 FYNNEI. The CDR3 has 14 residues.

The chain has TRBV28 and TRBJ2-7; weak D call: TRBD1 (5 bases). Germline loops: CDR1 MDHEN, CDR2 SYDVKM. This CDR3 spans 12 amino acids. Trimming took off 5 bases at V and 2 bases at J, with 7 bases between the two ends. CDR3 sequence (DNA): TGTGCCAGCAGTCGCAGGGCCTACGAGCAGTACTTC. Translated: CASSRRAYEQYF. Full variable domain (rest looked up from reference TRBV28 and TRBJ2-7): DVKVTQSSRYLVKRTGEKVFLECVQDMDHENMFWYRQDPGLGLRLIYFSYDVKMKEKGDIPEGYSVSREKKERFSLILESASTNQTSMYLCASSRRAYEQYFGPGTRLTVT.

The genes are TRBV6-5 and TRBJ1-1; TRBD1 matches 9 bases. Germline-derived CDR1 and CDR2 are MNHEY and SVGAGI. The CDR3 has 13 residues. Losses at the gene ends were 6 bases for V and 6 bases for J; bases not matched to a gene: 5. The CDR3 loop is CASSRQGVSEAFF. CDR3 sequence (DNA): TGTGCCAGCAGCAGACAGGGGGTCTCTGAAGCTTTCTTT.

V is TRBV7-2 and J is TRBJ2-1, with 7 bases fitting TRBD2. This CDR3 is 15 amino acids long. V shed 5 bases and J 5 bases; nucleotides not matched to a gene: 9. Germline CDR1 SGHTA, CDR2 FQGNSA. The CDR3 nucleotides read TGTGCCAGCAGCCGGAGGGCGGCGGGGGACAATGAGCAGTTCTTC. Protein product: CASSRRAAGDNEQFF.

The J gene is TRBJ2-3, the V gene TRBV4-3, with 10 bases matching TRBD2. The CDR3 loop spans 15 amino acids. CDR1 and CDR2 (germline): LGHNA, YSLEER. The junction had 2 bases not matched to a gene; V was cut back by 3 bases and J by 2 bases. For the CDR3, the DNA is TGCGCCAGCAGCCACGGACTAGCGGTCACAGATACGCAGTATTTT. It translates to CASSHGLAVTDTQYF.

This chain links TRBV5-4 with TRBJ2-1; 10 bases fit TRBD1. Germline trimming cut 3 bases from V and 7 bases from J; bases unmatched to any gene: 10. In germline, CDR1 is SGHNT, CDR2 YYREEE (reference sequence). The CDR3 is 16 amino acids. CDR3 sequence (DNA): TGTGCCAGCAGCTCCTCGACAGGGGGCGCGAGGAATGAGCAGTTCTTC. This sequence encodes CASSSSTGGARNEQFF.

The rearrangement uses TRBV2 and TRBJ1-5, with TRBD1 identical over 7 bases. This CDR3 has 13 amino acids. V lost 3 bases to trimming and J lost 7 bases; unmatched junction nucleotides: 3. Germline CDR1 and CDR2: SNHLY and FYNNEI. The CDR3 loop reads CASSETGTQPQHF. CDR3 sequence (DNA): TGTGCCAGCAGTGAGACAGGGACGCAGCCCCAGCATTTT.

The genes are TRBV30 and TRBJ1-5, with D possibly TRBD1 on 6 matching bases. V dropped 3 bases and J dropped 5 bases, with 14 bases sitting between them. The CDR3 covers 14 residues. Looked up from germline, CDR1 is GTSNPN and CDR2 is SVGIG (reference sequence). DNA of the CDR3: TGTGCCTGGAGCCGACCACAGGGAGATCAGCCCCAGCATTTT. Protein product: CAWSRPQGDQPQHF.